This TCR beta chain was documented in a study of blood T cells in healthy people across ages. The study, taken as a whole, reports: Because sorting was not performed, PBMCs prevented conclusive naive versus antigen-experienced comparison. Age showed a roughly linear inverse relationship with TCR beta diversity per million T cells. Diversity was higher, and naive CD4+ cells more numerous, in long-lived donors than in aged donors.

V shed 0 bases and J shed 18 bases, with 12 bases lying between them. Germline values: CDR1 MNHEY, CDR2 SVGAGI. The CDR3 is 12 amino acids. With respect to this clonotype: Its target is unknown.

A second PCR, run for about 7 to 11 cycles, used a sample-barcoded 5' primer plus a J-beta primer mix. Every sample gave at least 3 million paired-end reads containing CDR3. One entry per CDR3 protein results from TCRdb running MiXCR on the 5' RACE reads. The table includes almost 1 million distinct CDR3 sequences, roughly 51% detected once. The receptor's source is a woman aged 60-70 years in good health. The sequencing input was blood. The chain carries TRBV6-5 and TRBJ1-6, with D perhaps TRBD1 (5 bases). CDR3 region: CASSYSSGTPHF. CDR3 DNA sequence: TGTGCCAGCAGTTACTCTTCAGGGACCCCCCACTTT.